What follows describes a single T cell receptor beta chain. This specimen comes from a study of blood T cell repertoires in COVID-19. The wider study: Some COVID-19 samples were acute and others convalescent; all came from the United States, Italy and Spain.

Original processing methods: Estimation of nucleated cell counts was performed using reference gene primer amplification. Clones were read by immunoSEQ multiplex PCR, and TCRdb kept only the in-frame ones, dropping some. The V and J calls and clone size are taken from that table; D and trimming were inferred from the DNA. Among roughly 110,000 clones listed, 85% were seen once. The CDR3 totals 13 residues. Trimming removed 3 bases from V and 1 base from J, with 7 bases in between. Germline CDR1 is SGDLS and CDR2 is YYNGEE. Material for sequencing was peripheral blood. The sequence was obtained from a man aged 35 to 55 with acute or convalescent COVID-19. The chain links TRBV9 to TRBJ1-1; D gene ambiguous. DNA of the CDR3: TGTGCCAGCAGCGACAGAGAGAACACTGAAGCTTTCTTT. Encoded protein: CASSDRENTEAFF.